One sample yielded the 18 T cell receptor beta chains listed below, sequenced in a study of T cell responses to AZD1222 COVID-19 vaccine. TCRdb keeps only in-frame clones here, not all; method: immunoSEQ multiplex PCR. The sample shows 150,000 to 250,000 clones, 93% of them seen only once. The material was peripheral blood, obtained 28 days after the second AZD1222 dose. The receptors stem from an adult who received the AZD1222 COVID-19 vaccine.

The V call is TRBV6-5, the J call TRBJ1-5, with a weak D call TRBD1 (5 bases). This CDR3 has 14 amino acids. V lost 6 bases and J 10 bases, leaving 19 bases between the germline ends. Germline CDR1 reads MNHEY; CDR2 reads SVGAGI. The chain's CDR3 is CASRPDPLGLPQHF. The CDR3 nucleotides read TGTGCCAGCAGACCAGACCCGCTGGGACTACCCCAGCATTTT.

This sequence joins TRBV6-5 and TRBJ2-1; 12 nucleotides line up with TRBD2. The germline CDR1 and CDR2 sequences are MNHEY and SVGAGI. V lost 7 bases, J lost 6 bases, and 7 bases stayed unmatched. The CDR3 consists of 15 residues. CDR3 sequence reads: CASTPRTSGANEQFF. DNA for the CDR3: TGTGCCAGCACCCCACGGACTAGCGGGGCCAATGAGCAGTTCTTC.

The chain uses TRBV4-1 and TRBJ2-5, with TRBD2 matching 7 bases. The J segment lost 2 bases and the V segment lost 1 base, leaving 7 bases of the junction unmatched. CDR3 length: 16 residues. CDR1 is MGHRA, CDR2 YSYEKL, per germline. CDR3 in amino acids: CASSQAPLAVQETQYF. The DNA for the CDR3 is TGCGCCAGCAGCCAAGCGCCTCTAGCGGTACAAGAGACCCAGTACTTC.

The CDR3 DNA follows: TGTGCCAGCAGCCAAGCACACTACGAGCAGTACTTC. Encoded protein: CASSQAHYEQYF. This rearrangement joins TRBV3-1 (or the pseudogene TRBV3-2) to TRBJ2-7, with D unclear. Germline CDR1 is LGHDT and CDR2 is YNNKEL (reference sequence). The CDR3 is made up of 12 amino acids. The germline V and J ends were trimmed by 1 base and 3 bases, with 4 bases remaining between them.

This clone was seen more than once but under ten times. This chain links TRBV5-8 with TRBJ2-3; 7 nucleotides line up with TRBD1. Trimming removed 0 bases from V and 2 bases from J; junction bases left unmatched: 3. CDR3 size: 15 residues. Germline loops: CDR1 SGHTS, CDR2 YDEGEE. The CDR3 DNA is TGTGCCAGCAGCTTGGGGACAGGCAACACAGATACGCAGTATTTT. Translated, it gives CASSLGTGNTDTQYF.

The chain is built from TRBV5-1 and TRBJ1-2, with D unresolved. Trimming cost V 7 bases and J 10 bases, with 17 bases left between them. The CDR3 is 12 amino acids. The germline V gene encodes CDR1 SGHRS and CDR2 YFSETQ. CDR3 nucleotide sequence: TGCGCCAGCCGCGCGGAACCGGGAGACTACACCTTC. Protein: CASRAEPGDYTF.

The chain has TRBV5-1 and TRBJ2-3; D might be TRBD1 or TRBD2, each matching 5 bases. Germline CDR1 reads SGHRS; CDR2 reads YFSETQ. This CDR3 is built from 16 residues. V lost 2 bases and J lost 5, with 18 bases in between. CDR3 loop: CASSFASGRVRDTQYF. CDR3 DNA sequence: TGCGCCAGCAGCTTTGCTTCGGGACGTGTGAGAGATACGCAGTATTTT. The entire variable domain, with the rest obtained from reference TRBV5-1 and TRBJ2-3, is as follows: KAGVTQTPRYLIKTRGQQVTLSCSPISGHRSVSWYQQTPGQGLQFLFEYFSETQRNKGNFPGRFSGRQFSNSRSEMNVSTLELGDSALYLCASSFASGRVRDTQYFGPGTRLTVL.

As concerns this clone: The same CDR3 can be traced to other DNA sequences in this sample. The chain uses TRBV4-1 and TRBJ1-4, with a tentative D call TRBD1 (6 bases). The CDR3 length is 15 residues. V lost 1 base, J lost 2 bases, and 8 bases lay in between. In germline, CDR1 is MGHRA, CDR2 YSYEKL. The CDR3 DNA reads TGCGCCAGCAGCCAAGCGGGGGCCACTAATGAAAAACTGTTTTTT. Translation: CASSQAGATNEKLFF.

This clone appeared once. The chain links TRBV29-1 to TRBJ1-6; 9 nucleotides match TRBD1. The CDR3 is made up of 17 amino acids. Germline loops: CDR1 SQVTM, CDR2 ANQGSEA. The trim removed 4 bases at V and 0 bases at J, leaving 7 bases unmatched. The CDR3 is CSVAGQGWYSYNSPLHF. Here the CDR3 DNA reads TGCAGCGTTGCGGGACAGGGTTGGTACTCCTATAATTCACCCCTCCACTTT.

The chain employs TRBV6-5 and TRBJ2-7; TRBD1 agrees at 12 bases. Germline CDR1 reads MNHEY; CDR2 reads SVGAGI. The trim removed 6 bases at V and 5 bases at J, leaving 5 bases unmatched. This CDR3 is 14 amino acids long. CDR3 bases: TGTGCCAGCAGAGCCGGGACAGGGGGCGACGAGCAGTACTTC. Translation: CASRAGTGGDEQYF.

The chain carries TRBV6-4 and TRBJ1-4; 8 bases fit TRBD1. The germline V gene encodes CDR1 MRHNA and CDR2 SNTAGT. The CDR3 sequence is 17 residues long. V gave up 4 bases and J gave up 0 bases; unmatched junction bases: 7. Here the CDR3 reads CASSAPGQDATNEKLFF. CDR3 in DNA: TGTGCCAGCAGTGCTCCGGGACAGGACGCAACTAATGAAAAACTGTTTTTT.

V gene TRBV19 combines with J gene TRBJ1-1; a weak D match, TRBD1 (5 bases). From germline, CDR1 is LNHDA and CDR2 SQIVND (reference sequence). The CDR3 is made up of 15 amino acids. With 7 bases removed from V and 5 bases from J, the gap between germline ends came to 20 bases. The CDR3 nucleotides are TGTGCCAGTATCCCAGGCCGGGGGAGGTGGACTGAAGCTTTCTTT. This gives the protein CASIPGRGRWTEAFF.

This chain joins TRBV7-3 and TRBJ2-2, with D unclear. The CDR3 is made up of 17 amino acids. V lost 5 bases, J lost 0 bases, and 16 bases lay in between. Germline V CDR1 and CDR2: SGHTA, FQGTGA. The CDR3 reads CASSPSGYSPNTGELFF. In DNA, the CDR3 is TGTGCCAGCAGCCCGTCGGGTTACAGTCCGAACACCGGGGAGCTGTTTTTT.

The V call is TRBV4-2, the J call TRBJ1-2, with D unclear. Germline CDR1 and CDR2: LGHNA and YNFKEQ. Trimming took 1 base from V and 2 from J, leaving 17 bases between them. The CDR3 totals 17 residues. CDR3 region: CASSQGRQSQLNYGYTF. The CDR3 DNA is TGTGCCAGCAGCCAAGGTCGCCAGTCACAGCTAAACTATGGCTACACCTTC.

The chain joins TRBV19 to TRBJ2-1; TRBD2 might be the D (6 bases). V was trimmed by 5 bases and J by 3 bases, leaving 8 bases between them. Germline CDR1 reads LNHDA; CDR2 reads SQIVND (reference sequence). The CDR3 is made up of 13 amino acids. The CDR3 nucleotides read TGTGCCAGTAGTGCCGGGAGCTACAATGAGCAGTTCTTC. Translating it yields CASSAGSYNEQFF.

This chain uses TRBV5-1 with TRBJ1-3; 7 nucleotides agree with TRBD1. The J segment lost 7 bases and the V segment lost 0 bases, leaving 7 bases of the junction unmatched. Germline V lookup: CDR1 SGHRS, CDR2 YFSETQ. The CDR3 runs to 15 residues. The CDR3 here is CASSLGQGWGNTIYF. In DNA, the CDR3 is TGCGCCAGCAGCTTGGGACAGGGATGGGGGAACACCATATATTTT.

On this clone itself: At the DNA level, this CDR3 is encoded by other sequences in the same sample as well. This chain joins TRBV19 and TRBJ1-5; D is uncertain. CDR1 and CDR2 from the germline V gene are LNHDA and SQIVND (reference sequence). V was pared by 0 bases and J by 2 bases, with 2 bases between. The CDR3 has 13 amino acids. The CDR3 sequence: CASSIEGNQPQHF. CDR3 in DNA: TGTGCCAGTAGTATAGAAGGCAATCAGCCCCAGCATTTT.

This clone was counted once. This chain links TRBV18 with TRBJ1-2, with 7 bases matching TRBD1. The CDR3 sequence is 15 residues long. The junction had 4 bases not matched to a gene; V was cut back by 2 bases and J by 1 base. The germline CDR1 and CDR2 sequences are KGHSH and LQKENI. CDR3 sequence reads: CASSPGQALNYGYTF. CDR3 coding DNA: TGTGCCAGCTCACCAGGACAGGCGCTTAACTATGGCTACACCTTC.